The present TCR beta chain was sequenced within a study of blood T cell repertoires in COVID-19. On the study more broadly: Both acute and convalescent COVID-19 samples were obtained from the United States, Italy and Spain.

V gave up 4 bases and J gave up 3 bases; unmatched junction bases: 12. CDR3 length equals 16 residues. Germline CDR1 SGHRS, CDR2 YFSETQ. The table came from immunoSEQ multiplex PCR; TCRdb's copy has only in-frame clones and leaves some out. The sample consists of 210,000 or so clones, approximately 79% of them appearing once. Sequenced input: peripheral blood. This TCR came from a human donor in a cohort sampled during active COVID-19. The genes are TRBV5-1 and TRBJ2-5; 7 bases fit TRBD1. In DNA, the CDR3 is TGCGCCAGCAGCCGGGGACAGACTGCTGGGGAAGAGACCCAGTACTTC. Residues: CASSRGQTAGEETQYF.